This TCR beta chain is drawn from a study of cytomegalovirus exposure and HLA in healthy donors. V lost 0 bases, J lost 4 bases, and 7 bases stayed unmatched. Germline V CDR1 and CDR2: SGHNT, YYREEE (reference sequence). This CDR3 comprises 16 residues. Overall study results and limits: A later analysis associated some 16,000 TCR beta sequences with HLA alleles at a 0.05 false discovery rate. Confirmation was obtained in vitro that a few CMV-associated chains are specific for CMV antigens.

This PCR relied on a set of 60 Vbeta primers and 13 Jbeta primers. Some clones are missing from TCRdb's copy, which holds only in-frame ones; the method was immunoSEQ multiplex PCR. The profile shows approximately 150,000 clones, about 80% of them singletons. This clone was counted a single time. Its antigen is unknown. This receptor was taken from a woman in her thirties or forties in good health and CMV-seronegative. Sample: PBMCs. The chain carries TRBV5-4 and TRBJ2-7, with 10 nucleotides matching TRBD2. CDR3: CASSLGGPSGSYEQYF. In nucleotides, the CDR3 is TGTGCCAGCAGCTTGGGTGGGCCTAGCGGGAGTTACGAGCAGTACTTC.